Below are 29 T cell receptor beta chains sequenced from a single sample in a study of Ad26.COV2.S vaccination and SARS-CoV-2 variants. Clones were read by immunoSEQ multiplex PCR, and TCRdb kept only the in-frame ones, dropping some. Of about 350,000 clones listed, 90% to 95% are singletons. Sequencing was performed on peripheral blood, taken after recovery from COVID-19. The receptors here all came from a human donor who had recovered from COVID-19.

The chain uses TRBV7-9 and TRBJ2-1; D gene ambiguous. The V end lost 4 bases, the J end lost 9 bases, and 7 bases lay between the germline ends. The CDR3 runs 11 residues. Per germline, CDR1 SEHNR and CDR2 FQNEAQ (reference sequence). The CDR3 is CASSSLAEQFF. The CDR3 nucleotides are TGTGCCAGCAGCTCGCTCGCTGAGCAGTTCTTC.

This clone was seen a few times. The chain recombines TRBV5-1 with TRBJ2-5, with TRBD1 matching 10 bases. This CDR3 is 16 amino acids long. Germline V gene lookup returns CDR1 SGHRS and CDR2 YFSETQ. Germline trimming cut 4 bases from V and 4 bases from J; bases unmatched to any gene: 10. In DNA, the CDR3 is TGCGCCAGCAGCCCGTCGGGACAGGGGACGGGAGAGACCCAGTACTTC. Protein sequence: CASSPSGQGTGETQYF.

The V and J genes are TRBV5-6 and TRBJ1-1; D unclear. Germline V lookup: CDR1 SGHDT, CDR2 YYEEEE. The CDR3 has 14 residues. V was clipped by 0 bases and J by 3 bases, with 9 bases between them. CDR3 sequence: CASSLAGSYTEAFF. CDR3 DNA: TGTGCCAGCAGCTTGGCGGGGTCCTACACTGAAGCTTTCTTT.

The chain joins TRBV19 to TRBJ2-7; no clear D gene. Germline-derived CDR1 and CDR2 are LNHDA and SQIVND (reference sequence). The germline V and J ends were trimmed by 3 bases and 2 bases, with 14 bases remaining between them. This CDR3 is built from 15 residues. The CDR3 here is CASSIKSAFTYEQYF. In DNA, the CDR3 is TGTGCCAGTAGTATTAAGTCAGCCTTTACCTACGAGCAGTACTTC.

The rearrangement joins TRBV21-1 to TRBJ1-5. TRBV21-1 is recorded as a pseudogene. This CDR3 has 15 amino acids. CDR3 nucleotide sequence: TGTGCCAGCACCACGGGGGCGAGCAGCAATCAGCCCCAGCATTTT. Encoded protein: CASTTGASSNQPQHF.

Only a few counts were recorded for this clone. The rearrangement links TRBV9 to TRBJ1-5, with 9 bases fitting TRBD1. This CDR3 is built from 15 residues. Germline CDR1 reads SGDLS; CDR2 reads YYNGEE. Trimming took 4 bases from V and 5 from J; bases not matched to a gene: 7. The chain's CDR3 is CASSPWDREDQPQHF. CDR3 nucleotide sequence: TGTGCCAGCAGCCCATGGGACAGGGAAGATCAGCCCCAGCATTTT. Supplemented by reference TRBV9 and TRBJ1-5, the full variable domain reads DSGVTQTPKHLITATGQRVTLRCSPRSGDLSVYWYQQSLDQGLQFLIQYYNGEERAKGNILERFSAQQFPDLHSELNLSSLELGDSALYFCASSPWDREDQPQHFGDGTRLSIL.

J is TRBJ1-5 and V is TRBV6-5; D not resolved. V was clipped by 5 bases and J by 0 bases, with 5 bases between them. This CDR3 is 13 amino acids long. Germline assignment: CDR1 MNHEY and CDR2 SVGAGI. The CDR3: CASSRSSNQPQHF. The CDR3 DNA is TGTGCCAGCAGTCGAAGTAGCAATCAGCCCCAGCATTTT.

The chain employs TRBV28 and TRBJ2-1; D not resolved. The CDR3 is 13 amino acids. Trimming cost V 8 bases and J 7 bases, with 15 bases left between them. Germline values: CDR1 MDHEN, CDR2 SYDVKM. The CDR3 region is CASGQRSNNEQFF. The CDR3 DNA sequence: TGTGCCAGCGGGCAAAGGTCGAATAATGAGCAGTTCTTC.

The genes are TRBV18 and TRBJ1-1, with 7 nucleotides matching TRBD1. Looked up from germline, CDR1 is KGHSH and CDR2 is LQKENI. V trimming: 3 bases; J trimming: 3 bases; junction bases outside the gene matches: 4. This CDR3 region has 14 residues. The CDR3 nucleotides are TGTGCCAGCTCACCGTCCACAGGGGACACTGAAGCTTTCTTT. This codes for CASSPSTGDTEAFF.

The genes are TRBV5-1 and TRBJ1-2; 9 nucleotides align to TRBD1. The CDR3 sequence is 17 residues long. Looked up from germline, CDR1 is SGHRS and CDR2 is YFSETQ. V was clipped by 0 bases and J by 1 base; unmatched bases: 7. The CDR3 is CASSLVHGQGFNYGYTF. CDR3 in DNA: TGCGCCAGCAGCTTGGTTCACGGACAGGGGTTTAACTATGGCTACACCTTC.

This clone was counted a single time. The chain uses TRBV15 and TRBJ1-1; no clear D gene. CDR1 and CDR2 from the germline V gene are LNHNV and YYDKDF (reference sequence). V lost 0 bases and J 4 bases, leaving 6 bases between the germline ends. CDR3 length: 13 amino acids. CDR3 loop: CATSRDYATEAFF. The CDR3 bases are TGTGCCACCAGCAGAGATTATGCCACTGAAGCTTTCTTT. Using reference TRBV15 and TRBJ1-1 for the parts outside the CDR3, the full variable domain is DAMVIQNPRYQVTQFGKPVTLSCSQTLNHNVMYWYQQKSSQAPKLLFHYYDKDFNNEADTPDNFQSRRPNTSFCFLDIRSPGLGDTAMYLCATSRDYATEAFFGQGTRLTVV.

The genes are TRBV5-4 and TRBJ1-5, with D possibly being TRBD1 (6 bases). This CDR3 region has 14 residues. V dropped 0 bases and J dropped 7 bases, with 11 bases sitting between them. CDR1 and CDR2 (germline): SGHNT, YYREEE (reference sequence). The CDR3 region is CASSLAGAEQPQHF. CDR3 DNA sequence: TGTGCCAGCAGCTTGGCAGGGGCTGAGCAGCCCCAGCATTTT.

CDR3 residues: CASSITLGQGAYEQYF. The CDR3 bases are TGTGCCAGTAGTATTACCCTTGGACAGGGGGCCTACGAGCAGTACTTC. V gene TRBV19 combines with J gene TRBJ2-7, with TRBD1 identical over 10 bases. The V gene end was trimmed by 3 bases and the J gene end by 2 bases; junction bases not matched to a gene: 7. The germline gives CDR1 LNHDA, CDR2 SQIVND (reference sequence). The CDR3 has 16 residues.

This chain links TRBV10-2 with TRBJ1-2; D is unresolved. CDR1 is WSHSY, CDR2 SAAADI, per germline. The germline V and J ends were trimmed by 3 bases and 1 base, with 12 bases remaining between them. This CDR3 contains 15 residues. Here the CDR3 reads CASSDFTDFNYGYTF. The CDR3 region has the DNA TGCGCCAGCAGTGATTTTACGGATTTTAACTATGGCTACACCTTC.

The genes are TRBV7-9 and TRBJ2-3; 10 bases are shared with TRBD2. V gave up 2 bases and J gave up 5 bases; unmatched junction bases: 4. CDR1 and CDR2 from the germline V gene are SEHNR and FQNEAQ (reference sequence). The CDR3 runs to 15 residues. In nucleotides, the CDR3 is TGTGCCAGCAGCTTACCTAGCGGGGGTAAAGATACGCAGTATTTT. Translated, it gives CASSLPSGGKDTQYF. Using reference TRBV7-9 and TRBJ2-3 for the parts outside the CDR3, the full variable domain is DTGVSQNPRHKITKRGQNVTFRCDPISEHNRLYWYRQTLGQGPEFLTYFQNEAQLEKSRLLSDRFSAERPKGSFSTLEIQRTEQGDSAMYLCASSLPSGGKDTQYFGPGTRLTVL.

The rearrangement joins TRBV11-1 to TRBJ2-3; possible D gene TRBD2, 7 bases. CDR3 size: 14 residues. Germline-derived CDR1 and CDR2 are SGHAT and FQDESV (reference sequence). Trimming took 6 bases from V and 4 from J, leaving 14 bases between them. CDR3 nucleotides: TGTGCCAGCAGTGGCTGGCGGGGGCCAGATACGCAGTATTTT. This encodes CASSGWRGPDTQYF.

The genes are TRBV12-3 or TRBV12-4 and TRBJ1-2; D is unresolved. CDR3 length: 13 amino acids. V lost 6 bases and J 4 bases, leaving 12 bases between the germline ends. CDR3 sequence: CASSPDGLYGYTF. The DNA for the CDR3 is TGTGCCAGCAGCCCCGACGGACTCTATGGCTACACCTTC.

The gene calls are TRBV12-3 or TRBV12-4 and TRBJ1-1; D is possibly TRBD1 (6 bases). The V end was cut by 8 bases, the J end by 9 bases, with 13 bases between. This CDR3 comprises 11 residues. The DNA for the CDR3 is TGTGCCAGCTCCAGGGGAGGTAAAGCTTTCTTT. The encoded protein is CASSRGGKAFF.

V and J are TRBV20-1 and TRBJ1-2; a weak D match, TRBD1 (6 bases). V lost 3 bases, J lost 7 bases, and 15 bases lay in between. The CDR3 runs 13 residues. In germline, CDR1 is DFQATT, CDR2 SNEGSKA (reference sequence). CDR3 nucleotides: TGCAGTGCTAGTTTACAGGGAAGGGGTGGCTACACCTTC. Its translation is CSASLQGRGGYTF.

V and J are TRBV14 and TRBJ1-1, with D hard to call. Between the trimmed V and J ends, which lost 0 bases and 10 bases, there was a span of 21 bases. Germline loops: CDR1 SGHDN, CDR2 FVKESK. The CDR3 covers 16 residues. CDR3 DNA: TGTGCCAGCAGCCAAGATCTTCAGAGACCGACGAAAACAGCTTTCTTT. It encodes CASSQDLQRPTKTAFF.

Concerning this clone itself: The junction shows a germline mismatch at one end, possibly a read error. DNA for the CDR3: TGCGAGGCGAGGGGGCGTGGGAACACTGAAGCTTTCTTT. Translating gives CEARGRGNTEAFF. The chain uses TRBV19 and TRBJ1-1; 7 nucleotides agree with TRBD1. The CDR3 is 13 amino acids. The germline V gene encodes CDR1 LNHDA and CDR2 SQIVND (reference sequence).

The CDR3 here is CASSDGGRRLYGGQPQHF. The CDR3 coding sequence is TGTGCCAGCAGTGATGGGGGCAGGAGGCTTTACGGGGGGCAGCCCCAGCATTTT. The V and J genes are TRBV6-1 and TRBJ1-5, with D possibly TRBD1 on 6 matching bases. Looked up from germline, CDR1 is MNHNS and CDR2 is SASEGT. The CDR3 consists of 18 residues. Trimming took off 3 bases at V and 7 bases at J, with 25 bases between the two ends.

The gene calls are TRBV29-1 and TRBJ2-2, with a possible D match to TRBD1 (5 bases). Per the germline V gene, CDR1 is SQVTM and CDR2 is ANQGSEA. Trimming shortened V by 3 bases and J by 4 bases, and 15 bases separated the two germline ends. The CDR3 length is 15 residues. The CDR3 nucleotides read TGCAGCGTTGATGGTGGGGCACGGACCACCGGGGAGCTGTTTTTT. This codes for CSVDGGARTTGELFF.

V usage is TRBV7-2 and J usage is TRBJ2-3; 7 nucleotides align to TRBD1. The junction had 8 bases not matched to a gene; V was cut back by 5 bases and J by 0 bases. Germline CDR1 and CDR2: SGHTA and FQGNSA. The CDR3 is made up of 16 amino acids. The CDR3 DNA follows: TGTGCCAGCAGCGCTTACGGCAGGGGGAGCACAGATACGCAGTATTTT. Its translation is CASSAYGRGSTDTQYF. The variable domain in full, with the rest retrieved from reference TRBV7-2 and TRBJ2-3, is GAGVSQSPSNKVTEKGKDVELRCDPISGHTALYWYRQSLGQGLEFLIYFQGNSAPDKSGLPSDRFSAERTGGSVSTLTIQRTQQEDSAVYLCASSAYGRGSTDTQYFGPGTRLTVL.

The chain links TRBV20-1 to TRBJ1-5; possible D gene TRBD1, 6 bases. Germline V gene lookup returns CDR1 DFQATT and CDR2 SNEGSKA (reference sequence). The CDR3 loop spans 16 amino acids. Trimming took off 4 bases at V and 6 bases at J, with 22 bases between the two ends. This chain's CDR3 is CSANEYVGGAGQPQHF. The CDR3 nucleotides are TGCAGTGCTAATGAATACGTGGGGGGCGCAGGTCAGCCCCAGCATTTT.

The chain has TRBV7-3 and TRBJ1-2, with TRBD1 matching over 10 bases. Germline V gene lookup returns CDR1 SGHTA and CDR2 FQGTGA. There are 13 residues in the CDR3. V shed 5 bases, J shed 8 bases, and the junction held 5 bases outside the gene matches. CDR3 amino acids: CASSETGGRGYTF. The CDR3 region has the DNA TGTGCCAGCAGCGAGACAGGGGGCCGAGGCTACACCTTC.

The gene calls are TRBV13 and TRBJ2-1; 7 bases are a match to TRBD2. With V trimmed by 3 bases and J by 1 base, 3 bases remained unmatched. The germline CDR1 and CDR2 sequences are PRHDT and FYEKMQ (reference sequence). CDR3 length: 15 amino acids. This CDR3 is CASSFRLASYNEQFF. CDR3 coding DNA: TGTGCCAGCAGCTTCCGACTAGCTTCCTACAATGAGCAGTTCTTC.

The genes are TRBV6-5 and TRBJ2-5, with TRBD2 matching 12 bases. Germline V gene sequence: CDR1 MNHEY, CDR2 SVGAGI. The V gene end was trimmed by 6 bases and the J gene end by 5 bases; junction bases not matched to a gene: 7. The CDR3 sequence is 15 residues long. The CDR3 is CASRTSGGPGETQYF. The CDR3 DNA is TGTGCCAGCAGGACTAGCGGGGGCCCCGGGGAGACCCAGTACTTC.

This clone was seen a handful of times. CDR3 nucleotide sequence: TGTGCCAGCAGTTTATTGGGCCCCCAAGAGACCCAGTACTTC. Encoded protein: CASSLLGPQETQYF. The chain is built from TRBV27 and TRBJ2-5; no clear D gene. CDR3 length: 14 amino acids. Trimming took 1 base from V and 1 from J, leaving 7 bases between them. Per germline, CDR1 MNHEY and CDR2 SMNVEV (reference sequence).